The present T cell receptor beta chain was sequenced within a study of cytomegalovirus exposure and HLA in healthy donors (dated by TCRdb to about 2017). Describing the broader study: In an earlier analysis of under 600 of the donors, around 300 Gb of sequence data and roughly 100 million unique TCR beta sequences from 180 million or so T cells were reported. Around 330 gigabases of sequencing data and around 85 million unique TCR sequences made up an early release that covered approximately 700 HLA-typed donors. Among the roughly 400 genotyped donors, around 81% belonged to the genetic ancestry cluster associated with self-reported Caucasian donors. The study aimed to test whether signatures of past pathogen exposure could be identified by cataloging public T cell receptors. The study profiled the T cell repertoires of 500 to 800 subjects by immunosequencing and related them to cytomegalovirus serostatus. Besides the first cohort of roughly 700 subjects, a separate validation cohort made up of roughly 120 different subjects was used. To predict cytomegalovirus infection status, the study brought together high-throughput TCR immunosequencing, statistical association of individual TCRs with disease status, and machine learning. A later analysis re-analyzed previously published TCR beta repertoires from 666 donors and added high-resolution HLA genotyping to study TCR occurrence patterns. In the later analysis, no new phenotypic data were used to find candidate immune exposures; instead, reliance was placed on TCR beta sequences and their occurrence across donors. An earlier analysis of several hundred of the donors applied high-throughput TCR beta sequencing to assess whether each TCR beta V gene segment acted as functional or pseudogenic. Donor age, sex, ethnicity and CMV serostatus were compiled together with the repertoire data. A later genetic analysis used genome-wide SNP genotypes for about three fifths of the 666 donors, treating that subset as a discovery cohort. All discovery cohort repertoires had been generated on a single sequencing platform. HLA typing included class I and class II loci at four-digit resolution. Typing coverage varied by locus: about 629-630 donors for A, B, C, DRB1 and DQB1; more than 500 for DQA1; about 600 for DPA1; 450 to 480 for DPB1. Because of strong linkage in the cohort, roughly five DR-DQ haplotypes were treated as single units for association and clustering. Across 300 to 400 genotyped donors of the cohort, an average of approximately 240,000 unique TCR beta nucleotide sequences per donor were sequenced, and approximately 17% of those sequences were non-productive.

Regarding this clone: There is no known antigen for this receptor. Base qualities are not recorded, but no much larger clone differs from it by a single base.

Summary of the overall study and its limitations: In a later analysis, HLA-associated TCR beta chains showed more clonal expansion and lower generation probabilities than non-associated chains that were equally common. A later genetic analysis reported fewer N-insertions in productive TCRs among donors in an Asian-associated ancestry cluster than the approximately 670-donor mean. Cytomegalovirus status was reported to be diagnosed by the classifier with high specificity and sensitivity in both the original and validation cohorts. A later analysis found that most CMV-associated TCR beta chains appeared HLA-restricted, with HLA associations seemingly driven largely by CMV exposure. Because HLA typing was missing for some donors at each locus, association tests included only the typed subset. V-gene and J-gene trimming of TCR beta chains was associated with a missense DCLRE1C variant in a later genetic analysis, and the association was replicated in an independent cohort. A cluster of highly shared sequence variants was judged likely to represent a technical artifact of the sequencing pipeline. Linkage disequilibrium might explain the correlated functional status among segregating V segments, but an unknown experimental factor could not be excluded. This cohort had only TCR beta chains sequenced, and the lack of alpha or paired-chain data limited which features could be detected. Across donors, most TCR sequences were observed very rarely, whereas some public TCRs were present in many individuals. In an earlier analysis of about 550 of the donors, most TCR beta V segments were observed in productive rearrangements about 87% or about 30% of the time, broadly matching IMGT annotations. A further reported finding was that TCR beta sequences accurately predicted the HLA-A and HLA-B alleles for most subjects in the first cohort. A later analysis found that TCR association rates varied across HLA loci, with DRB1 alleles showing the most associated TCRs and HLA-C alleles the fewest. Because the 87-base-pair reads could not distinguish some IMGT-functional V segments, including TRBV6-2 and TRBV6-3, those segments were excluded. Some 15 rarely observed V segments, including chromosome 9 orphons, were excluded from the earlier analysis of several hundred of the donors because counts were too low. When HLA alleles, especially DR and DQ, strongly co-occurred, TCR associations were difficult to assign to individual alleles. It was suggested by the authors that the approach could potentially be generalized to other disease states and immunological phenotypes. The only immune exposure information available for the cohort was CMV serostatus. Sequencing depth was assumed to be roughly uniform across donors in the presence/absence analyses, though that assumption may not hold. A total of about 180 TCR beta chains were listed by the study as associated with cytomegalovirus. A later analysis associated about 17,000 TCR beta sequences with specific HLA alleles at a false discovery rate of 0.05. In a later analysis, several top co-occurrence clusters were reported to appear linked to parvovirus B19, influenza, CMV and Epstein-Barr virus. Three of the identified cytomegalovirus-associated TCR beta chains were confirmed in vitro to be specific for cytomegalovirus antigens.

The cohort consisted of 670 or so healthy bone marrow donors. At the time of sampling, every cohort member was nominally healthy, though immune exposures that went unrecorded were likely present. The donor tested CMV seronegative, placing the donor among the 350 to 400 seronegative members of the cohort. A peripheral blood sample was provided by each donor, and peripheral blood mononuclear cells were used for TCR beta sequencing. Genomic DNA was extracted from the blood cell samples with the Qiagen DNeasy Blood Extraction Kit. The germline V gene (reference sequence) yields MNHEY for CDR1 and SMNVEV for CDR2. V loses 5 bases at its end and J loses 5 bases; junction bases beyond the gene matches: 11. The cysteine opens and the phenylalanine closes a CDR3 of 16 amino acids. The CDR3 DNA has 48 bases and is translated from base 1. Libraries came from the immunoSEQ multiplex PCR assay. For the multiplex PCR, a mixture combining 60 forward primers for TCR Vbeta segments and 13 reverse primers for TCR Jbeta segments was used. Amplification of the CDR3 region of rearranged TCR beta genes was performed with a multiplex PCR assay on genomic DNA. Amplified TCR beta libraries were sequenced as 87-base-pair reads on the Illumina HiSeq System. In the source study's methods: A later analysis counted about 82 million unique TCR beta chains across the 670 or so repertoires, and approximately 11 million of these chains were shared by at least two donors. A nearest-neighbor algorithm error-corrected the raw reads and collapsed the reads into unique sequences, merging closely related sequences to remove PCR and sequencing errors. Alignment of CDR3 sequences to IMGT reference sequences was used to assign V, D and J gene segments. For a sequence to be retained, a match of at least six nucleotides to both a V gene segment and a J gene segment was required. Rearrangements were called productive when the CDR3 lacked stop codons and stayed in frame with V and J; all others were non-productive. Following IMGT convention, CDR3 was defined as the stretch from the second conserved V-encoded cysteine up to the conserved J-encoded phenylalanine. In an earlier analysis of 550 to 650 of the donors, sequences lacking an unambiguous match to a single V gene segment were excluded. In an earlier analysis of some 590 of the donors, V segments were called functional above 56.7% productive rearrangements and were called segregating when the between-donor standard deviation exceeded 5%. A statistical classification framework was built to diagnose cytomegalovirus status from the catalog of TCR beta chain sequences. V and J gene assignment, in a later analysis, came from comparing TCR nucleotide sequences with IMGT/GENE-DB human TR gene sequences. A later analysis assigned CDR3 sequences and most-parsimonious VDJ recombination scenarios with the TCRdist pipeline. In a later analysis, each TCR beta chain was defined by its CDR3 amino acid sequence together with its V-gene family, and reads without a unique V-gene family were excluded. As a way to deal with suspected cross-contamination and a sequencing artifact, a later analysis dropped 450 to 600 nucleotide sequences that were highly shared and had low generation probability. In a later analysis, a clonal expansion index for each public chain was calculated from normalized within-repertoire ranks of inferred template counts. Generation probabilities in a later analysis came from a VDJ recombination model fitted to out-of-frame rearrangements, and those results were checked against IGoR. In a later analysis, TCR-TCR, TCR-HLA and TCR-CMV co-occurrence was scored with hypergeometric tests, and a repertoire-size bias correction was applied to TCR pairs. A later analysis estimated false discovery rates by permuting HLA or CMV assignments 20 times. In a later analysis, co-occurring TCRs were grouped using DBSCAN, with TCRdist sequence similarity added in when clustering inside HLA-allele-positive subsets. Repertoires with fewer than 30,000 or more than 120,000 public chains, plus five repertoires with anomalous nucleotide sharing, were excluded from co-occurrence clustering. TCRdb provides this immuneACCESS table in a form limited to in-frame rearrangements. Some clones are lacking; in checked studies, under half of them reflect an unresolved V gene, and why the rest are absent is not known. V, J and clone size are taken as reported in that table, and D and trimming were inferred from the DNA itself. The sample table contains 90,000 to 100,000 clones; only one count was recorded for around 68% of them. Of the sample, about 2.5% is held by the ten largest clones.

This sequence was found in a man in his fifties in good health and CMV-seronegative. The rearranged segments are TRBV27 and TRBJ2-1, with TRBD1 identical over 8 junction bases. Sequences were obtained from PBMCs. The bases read TGTGCCAGCAGTCTACGACAGGGGTACCCGAACAATGAGCAGTTCTTC. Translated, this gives CASSLRQGYPNNEQFF.